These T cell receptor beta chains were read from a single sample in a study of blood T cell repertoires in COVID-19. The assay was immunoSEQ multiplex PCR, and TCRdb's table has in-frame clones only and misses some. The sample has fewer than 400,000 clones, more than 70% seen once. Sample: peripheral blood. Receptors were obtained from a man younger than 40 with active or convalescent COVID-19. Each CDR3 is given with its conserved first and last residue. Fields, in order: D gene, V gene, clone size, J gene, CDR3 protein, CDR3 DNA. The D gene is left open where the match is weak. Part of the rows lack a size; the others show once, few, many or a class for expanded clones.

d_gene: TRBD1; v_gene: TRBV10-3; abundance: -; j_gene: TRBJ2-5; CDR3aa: CAISGQGAGETQYF; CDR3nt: TGTGCCATCAGTGGACAGGGGGCCGGGGAGACCCAGTACTTC
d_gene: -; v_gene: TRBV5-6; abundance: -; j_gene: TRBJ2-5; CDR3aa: CASSLAGYTGWRGAQYF; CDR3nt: TGTGCCAGCAGCTTGGCCGGCTATACAGGGTGGCGTGGGGCCCAGTACTTC
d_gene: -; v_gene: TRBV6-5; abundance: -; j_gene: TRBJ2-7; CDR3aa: CASLLLTRGAYEQYF; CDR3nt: TGTGCCAGTCTTCTACTGACCCGGGGAGCCTACGAGCAGTACTTC
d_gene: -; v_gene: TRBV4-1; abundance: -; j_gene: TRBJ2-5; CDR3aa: CASSPGVQETQYF; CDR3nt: TGCGCCAGCAGCCCAGGGGTTCAAGAGACCCAGTACTTC
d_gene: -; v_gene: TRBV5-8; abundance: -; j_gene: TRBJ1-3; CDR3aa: CASSSGLGWTGNTIYF; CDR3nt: TGTGCCAGCAGCTCCGGACTGGGTTGGACTGGAAACACCATATATTTT
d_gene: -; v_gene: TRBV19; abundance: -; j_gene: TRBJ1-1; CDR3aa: CASSSTVNTEAFF; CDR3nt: TGTGCCAGTAGTTCAACAGTGAACACTGAAGCTTTCTTT
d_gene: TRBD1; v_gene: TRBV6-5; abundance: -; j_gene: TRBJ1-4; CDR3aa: CASSYSTGATNEKLFF; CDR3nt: TGTGCCAGCAGTTACTCGACAGGGGCAACTAATGAAAAACTGTTTTTT
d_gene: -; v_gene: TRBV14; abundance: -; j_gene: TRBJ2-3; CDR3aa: CASSPSGLPGTQYF; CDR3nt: TGTGCCAGCAGCCCGAGCGGGCTCCCTGGGACGCAGTATTTT
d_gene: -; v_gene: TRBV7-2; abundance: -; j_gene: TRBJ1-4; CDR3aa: CASSLLSGDEKLFF; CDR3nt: TGTGCCAGCAGCTTATTGTCAGGGGATGAAAAACTGTTTTTT
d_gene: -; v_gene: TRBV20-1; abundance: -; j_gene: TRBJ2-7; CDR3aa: CSASRSAPYEQYF; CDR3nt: TGCAGTGCTAGTAGGAGCGCCCCCTACGAGCAGTACTTC
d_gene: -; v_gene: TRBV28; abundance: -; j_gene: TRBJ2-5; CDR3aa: CASSFVEGSGETQYF; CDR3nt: TGTGCCAGCAGTTTCGTCGAGGGGAGCGGGGAGACCCAGTACTTC
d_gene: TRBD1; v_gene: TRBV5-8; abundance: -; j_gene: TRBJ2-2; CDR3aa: CASSPPGQGIGELFF; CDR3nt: TGTGCCAGCAGCCCTCCGGGACAGGGGATCGGGGAGCTGTTTTTT
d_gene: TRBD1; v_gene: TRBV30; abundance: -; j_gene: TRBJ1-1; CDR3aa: CAWKQGGTEAFF; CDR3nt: TGTGCCTGGAAGCAGGGGGGCACTGAAGCTTTCTTT
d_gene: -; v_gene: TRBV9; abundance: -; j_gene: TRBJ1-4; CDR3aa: CASSTPLGGSTNEKLFF; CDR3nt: TGTGCCAGCAGCACCCCCTTGGGAGGGTCAACTAATGAAAAACTGTTTTTT
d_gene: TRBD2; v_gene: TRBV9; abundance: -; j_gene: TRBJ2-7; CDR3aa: CASSAGLAGVAYEQYF; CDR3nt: TGTGCCAGCAGCGCCGGTTTAGCGGGAGTGGCCTACGAGCAGTACTTC
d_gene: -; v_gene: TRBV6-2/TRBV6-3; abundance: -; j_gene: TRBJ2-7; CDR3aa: CASIYNVGGEPYEQYF; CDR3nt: TGTGCCAGCATTTATAACGTCGGCGGAGAGCCCTACGAGCAGTACTTC
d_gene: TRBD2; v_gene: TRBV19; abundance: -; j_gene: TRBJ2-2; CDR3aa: CASRVAGIPGELFF; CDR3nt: TGTGCCAGTAGGGTAGCGGGAATCCCCGGGGAGCTGTTTTTT
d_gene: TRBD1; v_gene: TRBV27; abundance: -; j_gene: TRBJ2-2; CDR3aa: CATNRGAGELFF; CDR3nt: TGTGCCACCAACAGGGGGGCCGGGGAGCTGTTTTTT
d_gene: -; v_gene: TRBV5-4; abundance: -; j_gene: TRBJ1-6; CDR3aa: CASSLDWGGNSPLHF; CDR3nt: TGTGCCAGCAGCTTGGATTGGGGGGGGAATTCACCCCTCCACTTT
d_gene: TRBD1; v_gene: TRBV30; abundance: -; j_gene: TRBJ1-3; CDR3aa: CAWSAGGPGNTIYF; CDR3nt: TGTGCCTGGAGCGCAGGGGGCCCTGGAAACACCATATATTTT
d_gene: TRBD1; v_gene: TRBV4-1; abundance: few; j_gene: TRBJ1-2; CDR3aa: CASRAPGGRGYTF; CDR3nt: TGCGCCAGCCGTGCCCCAGGGGGCAGGGGCTACACCTTC
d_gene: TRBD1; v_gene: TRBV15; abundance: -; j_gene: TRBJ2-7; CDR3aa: CATSRERGPYEQYF; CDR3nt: TGTGCCACCAGCAGAGAAAGGGGGCCCTACGAGCAGTACTTC
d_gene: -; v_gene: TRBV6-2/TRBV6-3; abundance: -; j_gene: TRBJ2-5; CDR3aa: CASSYNNRDFQETQYF; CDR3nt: TGTGCCAGCAGTTACAATAACCGGGACTTCCAAGAGACCCAGTACTTC
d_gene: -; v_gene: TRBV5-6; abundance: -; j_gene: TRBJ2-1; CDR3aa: CASSLGGSYNEQFF; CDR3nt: TGTGCCAGCAGCCTAGGTGGCTCCTACAATGAGCAGTTCTTC
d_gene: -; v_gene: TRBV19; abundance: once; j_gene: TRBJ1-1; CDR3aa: CASSVDEGMNTEAFF; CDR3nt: TGTGCCAGTAGTGTCGATGAGGGTATGAACACTGAAGCTTTCTTT
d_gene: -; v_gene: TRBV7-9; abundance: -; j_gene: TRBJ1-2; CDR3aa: CASSTRDYGYTF; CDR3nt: TGTGCCAGCAGCACCCGGGACTATGGCTACACCTTC
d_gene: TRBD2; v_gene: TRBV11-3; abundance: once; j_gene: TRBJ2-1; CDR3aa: CASSLGPRLADVNGQFF; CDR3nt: TGTGCCAGCAGCTTAGGGCCCCGACTAGCGGACGTCAATGGGCAGTTCTTC
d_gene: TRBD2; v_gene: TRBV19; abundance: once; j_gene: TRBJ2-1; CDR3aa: CASSGLAGITYNEQFF; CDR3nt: TGTGCCAGTAGTGGACTAGCGGGAATCACCTACAATGAGCAGTTCTTC
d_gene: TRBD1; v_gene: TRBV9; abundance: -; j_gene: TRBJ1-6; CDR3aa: CASSPRGTGVNSPLHF; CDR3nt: TGTGCCAGCAGCCCCCGGGGGACAGGGGTCAATTCACCCCTCCACTTT
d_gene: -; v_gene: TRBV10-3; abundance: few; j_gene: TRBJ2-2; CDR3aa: CAIRWGGGNTGELFF; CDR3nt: TGTGCCATCAGGTGGGGCGGCGGAAACACCGGGGAGCTGTTTTTT
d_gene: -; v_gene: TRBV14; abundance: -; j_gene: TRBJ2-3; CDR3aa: CASRRGDTTDTQYF; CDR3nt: TGTGCCAGCAGACGTGGGGACACCACAGATACGCAGTATTTT
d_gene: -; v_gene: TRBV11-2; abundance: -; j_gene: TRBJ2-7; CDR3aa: CASSLLYEQYF; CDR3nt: TGTGCCAGCAGCCTATTATACGAGCAGTACTTC
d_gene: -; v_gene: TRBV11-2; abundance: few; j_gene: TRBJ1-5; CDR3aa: CASSYRSGQPQHF; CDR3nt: TGTGCCAGCAGTTACAGAAGTGGGCAGCCCCAGCATTTT
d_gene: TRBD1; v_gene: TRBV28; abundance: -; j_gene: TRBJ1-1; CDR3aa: CASSFHITQGTTEAFF; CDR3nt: TGTGCCAGCAGTTTTCACATCACACAGGGGACCACTGAAGCTTTCTTT
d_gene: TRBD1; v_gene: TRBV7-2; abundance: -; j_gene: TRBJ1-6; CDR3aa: CASSPRDRGSLNSPLHF; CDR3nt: TGTGCCAGCAGCCCCCGGGACAGGGGCTCACTCAATTCACCCCTCCACTTT
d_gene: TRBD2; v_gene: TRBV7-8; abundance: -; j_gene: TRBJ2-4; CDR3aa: CASSYPRLAGLAKNIQYF; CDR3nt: TGTGCCAGCAGCTACCCCCGACTAGCGGGGTTAGCCAAAAACATTCAGTACTTC
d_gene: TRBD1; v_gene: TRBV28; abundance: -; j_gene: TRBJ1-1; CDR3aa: CASSPDRGMNTEAFF; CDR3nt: TGTGCCAGCAGTCCTGACAGGGGTATGAACACTGAAGCTTTCTTT
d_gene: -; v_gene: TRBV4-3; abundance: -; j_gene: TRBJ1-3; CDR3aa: CASSQGRQASGNTIYF; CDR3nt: TGCGCCAGCAGCCAAGGGAGACAGGCCTCTGGAAACACCATATATTTT
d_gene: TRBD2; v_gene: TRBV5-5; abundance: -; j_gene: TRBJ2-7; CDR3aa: CASSKGLATTYEQYF; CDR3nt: TGTGCCAGCAGCAAGGGACTAGCGACAACCTACGAGCAGTACTTC
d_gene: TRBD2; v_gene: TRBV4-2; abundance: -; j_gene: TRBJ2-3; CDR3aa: CASSQDRLAGPHGGDTQYF; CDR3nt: TGTGCCAGCAGCCAAGATCGCCTAGCGGGCCCTCACGGTGGAGATACGCAGTATTTT
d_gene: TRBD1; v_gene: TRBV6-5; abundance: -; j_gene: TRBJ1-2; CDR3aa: CASSLQPGQVYGYTF; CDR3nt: TGTGCCAGCAGTTTACAGCCGGGACAGGTCTATGGCTACACCTTC
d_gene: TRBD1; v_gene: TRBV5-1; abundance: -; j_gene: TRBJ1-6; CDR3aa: CASRLGGLDSPLHF; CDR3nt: TGCGCCAGCAGATTAGGGGGCCTTGATTCACCCCTCCACTTT
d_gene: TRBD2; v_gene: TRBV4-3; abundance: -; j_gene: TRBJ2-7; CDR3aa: CASSYGLADPGEQYF; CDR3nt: TGCGCCAGCAGCTACGGACTAGCGGATCCGGGTGAGCAGTACTTC
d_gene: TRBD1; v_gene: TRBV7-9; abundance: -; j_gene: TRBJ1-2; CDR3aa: CASSLGQASFYGYTF; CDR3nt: TGTGCCAGCAGCTTGGGACAGGCTAGTTTTTATGGCTACACCTTC